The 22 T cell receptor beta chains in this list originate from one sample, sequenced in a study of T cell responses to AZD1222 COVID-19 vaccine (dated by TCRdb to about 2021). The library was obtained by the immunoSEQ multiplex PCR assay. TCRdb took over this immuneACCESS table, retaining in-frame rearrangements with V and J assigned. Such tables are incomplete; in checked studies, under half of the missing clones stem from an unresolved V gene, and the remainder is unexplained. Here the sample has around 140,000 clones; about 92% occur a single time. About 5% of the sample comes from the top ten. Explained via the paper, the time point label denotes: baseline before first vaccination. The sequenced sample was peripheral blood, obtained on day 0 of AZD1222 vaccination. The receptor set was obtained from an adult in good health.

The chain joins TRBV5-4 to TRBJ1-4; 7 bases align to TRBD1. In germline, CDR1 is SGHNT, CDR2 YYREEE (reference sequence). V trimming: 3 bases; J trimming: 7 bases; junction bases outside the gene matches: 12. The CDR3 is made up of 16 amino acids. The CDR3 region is CASSSSAATGSEKLFF. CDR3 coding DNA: TGTGCCAGCAGCTCCTCAGCAGCGACAGGGAGTGAAAAACTGTTTTTT.

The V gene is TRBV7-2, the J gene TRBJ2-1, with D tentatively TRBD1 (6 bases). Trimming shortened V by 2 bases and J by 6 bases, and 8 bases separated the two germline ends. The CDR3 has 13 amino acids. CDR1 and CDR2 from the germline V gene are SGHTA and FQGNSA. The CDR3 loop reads CASSLNRANEQFF. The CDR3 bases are TGTGCCAGCAGCTTAAACAGGGCCAATGAGCAGTTCTTC.

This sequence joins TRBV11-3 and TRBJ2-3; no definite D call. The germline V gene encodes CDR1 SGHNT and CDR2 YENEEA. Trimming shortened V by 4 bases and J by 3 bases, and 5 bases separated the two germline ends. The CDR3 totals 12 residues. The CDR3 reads CASSSSTDTQYF. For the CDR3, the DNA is TGTGCCAGCAGCTCCTCAACAGATACGCAGTATTTT.

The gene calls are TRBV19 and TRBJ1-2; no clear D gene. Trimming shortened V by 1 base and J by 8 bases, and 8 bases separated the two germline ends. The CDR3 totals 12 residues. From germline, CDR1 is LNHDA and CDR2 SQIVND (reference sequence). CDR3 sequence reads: CASSIADGGYTF. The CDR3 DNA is TGTGCCAGTAGTATAGCGGATGGCGGCTACACCTTC. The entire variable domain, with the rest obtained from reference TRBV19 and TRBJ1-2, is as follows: DGGITQSPKYLFRKEGQNVTLSCEQNLNHDAMYWYRQDPGQGLRLIYYSQIVNDFQKGDIAEGYSVSREKKESFPLTVTSAQKNPTAFYLCASSIADGGYTFGSGTRLTVV.

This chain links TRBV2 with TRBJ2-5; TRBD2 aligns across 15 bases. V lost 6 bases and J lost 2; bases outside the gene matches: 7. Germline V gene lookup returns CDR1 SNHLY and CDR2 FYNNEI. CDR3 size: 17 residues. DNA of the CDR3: TGTGCCAGCAGGCTGAGGACTAGCGGGAGGGTACAAGAGACCCAGTACTTC. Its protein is CASRLRTSGRVQETQYF.

CDR3 sequence (DNA): TGTGCCAGCAGGATGGGGCGCACCGGGGAGCTGTTTTTT. This codes for CASRMGRTGELFF. The J gene is TRBJ2-2, the V gene TRBV6-5; a possible D gene is TRBD1 (5 bases). V dropped 6 bases and J dropped 4 bases, with 9 bases sitting between them. In germline, CDR1 is MNHEY, CDR2 SVGAGI. The CDR3 totals 13 residues.

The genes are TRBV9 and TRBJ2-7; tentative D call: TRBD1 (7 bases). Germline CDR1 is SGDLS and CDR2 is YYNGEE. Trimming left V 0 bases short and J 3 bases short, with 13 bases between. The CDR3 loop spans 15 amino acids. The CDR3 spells CASSVDQGGRYEQYF. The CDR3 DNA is TGTGCCAGCAGCGTAGATCAGGGGGGTCGCTACGAGCAGTACTTC.

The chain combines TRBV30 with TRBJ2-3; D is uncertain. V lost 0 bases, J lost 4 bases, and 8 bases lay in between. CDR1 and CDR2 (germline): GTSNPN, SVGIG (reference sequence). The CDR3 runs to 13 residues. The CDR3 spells CAWSVSPPDTQYF. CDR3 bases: TGTGCCTGGAGTGTAAGCCCGCCAGATACGCAGTATTTT.

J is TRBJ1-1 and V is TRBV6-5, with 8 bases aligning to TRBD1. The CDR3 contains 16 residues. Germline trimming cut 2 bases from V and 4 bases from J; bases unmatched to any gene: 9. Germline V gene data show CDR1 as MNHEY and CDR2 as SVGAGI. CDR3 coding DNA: TGTGCCAGCAGTTACGTAGTGGTCACAGGGGGCACTGAAGCTTTCTTT. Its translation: CASSYVVVTGGTEAFF.

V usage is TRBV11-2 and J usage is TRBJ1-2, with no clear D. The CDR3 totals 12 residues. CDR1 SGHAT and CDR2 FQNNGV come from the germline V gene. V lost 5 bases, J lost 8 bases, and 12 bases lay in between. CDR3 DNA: TGTGCCAGCAGCCCGAATGGGCAGGGCTACACCTTC. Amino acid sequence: CASSPNGQGYTF.

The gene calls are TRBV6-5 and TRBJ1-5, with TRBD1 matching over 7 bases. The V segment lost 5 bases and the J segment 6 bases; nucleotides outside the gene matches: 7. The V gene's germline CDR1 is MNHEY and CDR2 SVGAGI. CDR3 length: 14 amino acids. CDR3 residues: CASSTQGGVQPQHF. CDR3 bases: TGTGCCAGCAGTACCCAGGGGGGGGTTCAGCCCCAGCATTTT.

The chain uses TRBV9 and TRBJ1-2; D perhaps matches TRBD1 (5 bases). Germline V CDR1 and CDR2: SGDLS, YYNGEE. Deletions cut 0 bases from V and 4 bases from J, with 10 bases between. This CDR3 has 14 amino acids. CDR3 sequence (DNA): TGTGCCAGCAGCGTAGGTCAGGGTTCCTATGGCTACACCTTC. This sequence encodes CASSVGQGSYGYTF.

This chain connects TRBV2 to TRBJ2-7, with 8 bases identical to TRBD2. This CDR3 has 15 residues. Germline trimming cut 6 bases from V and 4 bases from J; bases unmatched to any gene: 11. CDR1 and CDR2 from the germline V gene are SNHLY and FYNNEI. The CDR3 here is CASRVRGGQGYEQYF. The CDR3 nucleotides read TGTGCCAGCAGGGTCCGGGGGGGCCAGGGTTACGAGCAGTACTTC.

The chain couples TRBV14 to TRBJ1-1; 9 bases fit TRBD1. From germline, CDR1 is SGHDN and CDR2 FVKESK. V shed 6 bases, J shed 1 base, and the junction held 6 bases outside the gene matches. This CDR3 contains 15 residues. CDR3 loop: CASSPWTGENTEAFF. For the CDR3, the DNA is TGTGCCAGCAGTCCCTGGACAGGGGAGAACACTGAAGCTTTCTTT. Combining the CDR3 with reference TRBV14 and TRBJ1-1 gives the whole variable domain EAGVTQFPSHSVIEKGQTVTLRCDPISGHDNLYWYRRVMGKEIKFLLHFVKESKQDESGMPNNRFLAERTGGTYSTLKVQPAELEDSGVYFCASSPWTGENTEAFFGQGTRLTVV.

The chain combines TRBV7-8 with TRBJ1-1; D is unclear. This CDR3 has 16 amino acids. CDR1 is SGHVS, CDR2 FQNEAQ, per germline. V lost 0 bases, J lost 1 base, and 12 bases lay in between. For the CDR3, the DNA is TGTGCCAGCAGCTTAGCAAAGGTTGCCTCGAACACTGAAGCTTTCTTT. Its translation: CASSLAKVASNTEAFF. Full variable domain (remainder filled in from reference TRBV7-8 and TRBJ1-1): GAGVSQSPRYKVAKRGQDVALRCDPISGHVSLFWYQQALGQGPEFLTYFQNEAQLDKSGLPSDRFFAERPEGSVSTLKIQRTQQEDSAVYLCASSLAKVASNTEAFFGQGTRLTVV.

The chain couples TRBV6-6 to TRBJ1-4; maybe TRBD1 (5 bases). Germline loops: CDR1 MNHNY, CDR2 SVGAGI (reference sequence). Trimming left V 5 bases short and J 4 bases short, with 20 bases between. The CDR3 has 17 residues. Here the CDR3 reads CASSLPEPGRGNEKLFF. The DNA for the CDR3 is TGTGCCAGCAGTCTTCCCGAGCCGGGGCGGGGTAATGAAAAACTGTTTTTT.

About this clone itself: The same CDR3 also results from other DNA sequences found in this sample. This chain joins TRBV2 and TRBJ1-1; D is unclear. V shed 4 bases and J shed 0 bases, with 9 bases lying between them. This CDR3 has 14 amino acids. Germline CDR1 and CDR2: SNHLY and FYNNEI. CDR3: CASSVAGMNTEAFF. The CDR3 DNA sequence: TGTGCCAGCAGTGTGGCGGGGATGAACACTGAAGCTTTCTTT.

The CDR3 DNA sequence: TGTGCCAGTAAGAGGGAGTGGTCGGGGGTACGTAGCAATCAGCCCCAGCATTTT. Translation gives CASKREWSGVRSNQPQHF. The chain employs TRBV19 and TRBJ1-5, with D possibly TRBD1 on 5 matching bases. CDR1 and CDR2 (germline): LNHDA, SQIVND (reference sequence). The CDR3 loop spans 18 amino acids. V was trimmed by 7 bases and J by 0 bases, leaving 22 bases between them.

The CDR3 coding sequence is TGTGCCAGCAGTTACTGGACAGGGGCCGAGCAGTACTTC. It yields the protein CASSYWTGAEQYF. The J gene is TRBJ2-7, the V gene TRBV6-5; the match to TRBD1 covers 9 bases. There are 13 residues in the CDR3. After removal of 1 base from V and 6 bases from J, the junction contained 1 base not matched to a gene. Germline lookup yields CDR1 MNHEY and CDR2 SVGAGI.

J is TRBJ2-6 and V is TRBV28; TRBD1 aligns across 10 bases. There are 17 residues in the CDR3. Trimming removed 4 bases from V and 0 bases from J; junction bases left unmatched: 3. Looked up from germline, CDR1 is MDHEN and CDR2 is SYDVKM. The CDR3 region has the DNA TGTGCCAGCAGTTCCCGGGACAGGGGCTCTGGGGCCAACGTCCTGACTTTC. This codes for CASSSRDRGSGANVLTF.

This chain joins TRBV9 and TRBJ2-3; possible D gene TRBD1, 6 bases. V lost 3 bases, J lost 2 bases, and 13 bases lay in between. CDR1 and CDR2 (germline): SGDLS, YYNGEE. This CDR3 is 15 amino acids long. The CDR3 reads CASSEGVGATDTQYF. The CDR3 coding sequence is TGTGCCAGCAGCGAGGGGGTGGGAGCCACAGATACGCAGTATTTT.

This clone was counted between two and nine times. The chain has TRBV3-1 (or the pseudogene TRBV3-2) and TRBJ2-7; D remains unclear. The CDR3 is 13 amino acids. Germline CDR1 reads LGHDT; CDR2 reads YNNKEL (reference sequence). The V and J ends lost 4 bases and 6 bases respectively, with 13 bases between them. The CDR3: CASSPHPPVEQYF. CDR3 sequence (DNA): TGTGCCAGCAGCCCCCACCCACCTGTCGAGCAGTACTTC.